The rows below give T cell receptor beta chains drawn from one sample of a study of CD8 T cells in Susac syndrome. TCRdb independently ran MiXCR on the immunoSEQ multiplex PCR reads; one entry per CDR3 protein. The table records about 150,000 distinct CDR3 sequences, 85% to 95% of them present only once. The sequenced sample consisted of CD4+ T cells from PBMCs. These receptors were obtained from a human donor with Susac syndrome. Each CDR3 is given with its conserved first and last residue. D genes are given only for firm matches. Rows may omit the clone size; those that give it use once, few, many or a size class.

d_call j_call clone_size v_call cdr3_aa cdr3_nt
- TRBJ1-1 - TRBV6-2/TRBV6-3 CASGFQGTNTEAFF TGTGCCAGCGGGTTCCAGGGGACAAACACTGAAGCTTTCTTT
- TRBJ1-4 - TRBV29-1 CSAGGGDEKLFF TGCAGCGCCGGAGGGGGAGATGAAAAACTGTTTTTT
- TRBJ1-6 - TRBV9 CASSSTSGFNSPLHF TGTGCCAGCAGCAGTACATCCGGGTTCAATTCACCCCTCCACTTT
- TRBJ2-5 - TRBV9 CASSAPEGLQQETQYF TGTGCCAGCAGCGCCCCCGAGGGACTGCAGCAAGAGACCCAGTACTTC
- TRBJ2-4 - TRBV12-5 CASGLPQGIQYF TGTGCTAGTGGTTTGCCCCAGGGGATTCAGTACTTC
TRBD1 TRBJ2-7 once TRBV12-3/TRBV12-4 CASSFGQGVSYEQYF TGTGCCAGCAGTTTCGGACAGGGGGTCTCCTACGAGCAGTACTTC
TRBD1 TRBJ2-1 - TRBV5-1 CASSLGTGGYNEQFF TGCGCCAGCAGCTTGGGGACAGGGGGCTACAATGAGCAGTTCTTC
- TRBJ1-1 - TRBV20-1 CSAREWGAGTEAFF TGCAGTGCTAGAGAGTGGGGAGCGGGCACTGAAGCTTTCTTT
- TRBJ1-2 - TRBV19 CASSILGNYGYTF TGTGCCAGTAGTATTTTGGGGAACTATGGCTACACCTTC
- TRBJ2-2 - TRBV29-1 CSVRQYTGELFF TGCAGCGTTCGGCAGTACACCGGGGAGCTGTTTTTT
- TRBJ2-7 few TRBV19 CASSPTGSYEQYF TGTGCCAGTAGTCCGACAGGATCCTACGAGCAGTACTTC
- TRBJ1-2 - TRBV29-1 CSVDRSGYGYTF TGCAGCGTGGACCGTTCCGGCTATGGCTACACCTTC
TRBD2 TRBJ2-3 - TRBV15 CATSRTSGGSDTQYF TGTGCCACCAGCAGGACTAGCGGGGGATCAGATACGCAGTATTTT
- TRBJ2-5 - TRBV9 CASSSTGTRQETQYF TGTGCCAGCAGCTCAACCGGGACTCGCCAAGAGACCCAGTACTTC
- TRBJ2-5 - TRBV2 CASRAEIGQETQYF TGTGCCAGCAGGGCCGAGATAGGGCAAGAGACCCAGTACTTC
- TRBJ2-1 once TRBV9 CASSVDVGRSYNEQFF TGTGCCAGCAGCGTAGACGTTGGCAGGAGCTACAATGAGCAGTTCTTC
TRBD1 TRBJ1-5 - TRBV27 CASRRGQGDHSNQPQHF TGTGCCAGCAGACGAGGACAGGGAGATCATAGCAATCAGCCCCAGCATTTT
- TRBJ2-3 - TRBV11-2 CASSLGGAHSTDTQYF TGTGCCAGCAGCCTAGGTGGTGCCCATAGCACAGATACGCAGTATTTT
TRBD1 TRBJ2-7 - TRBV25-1 CASSERRTGRSYEQYF TGTGCCAGCAGTGAACGCAGGACAGGCCGCTCCTACGAGCAGTACTTC
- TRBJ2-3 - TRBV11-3 CASKQGRYTDTQYF TGTGCCAGCAAGCAGGGTCGTTACACAGATACGCAGTATTTT
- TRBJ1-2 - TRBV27 CASSFDRLRYGYTF TGTGCCAGCAGTTTTGACAGGCTCCGGTATGGCTACACCTTC
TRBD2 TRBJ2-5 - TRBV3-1 CASSNTGTSWETQYF TGTGCCAGCAGCAATACCGGGACTAGCTGGGAGACCCAGTACTTC
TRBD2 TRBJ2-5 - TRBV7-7 CASSLTSGGAGTQYF TGTGCCAGCAGCTTGACTAGCGGGGGGGCGGGGACCCAGTACTTC
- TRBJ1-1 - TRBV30 CAWSVRGTEAFF TGTGCCTGGAGTGTACGGGGGACTGAAGCTTTCTTT
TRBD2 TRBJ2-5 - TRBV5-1 CASQRGEMETQYF TGCGCCAGCCAGCGGGGGGAAATGGAGACCCAGTACTTC
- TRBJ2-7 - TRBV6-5 CASRPRAGTYEQYF TGTGCCAGCAGGCCCCGGGCAGGTACCTACGAGCAGTACTTC
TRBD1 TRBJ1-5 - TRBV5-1 CASSLAWDRAPYSNQPQHF TGCGCCAGCAGCTTGGCCTGGGACAGGGCCCCTTATAGCAATCAGCCCCAGCATTTT
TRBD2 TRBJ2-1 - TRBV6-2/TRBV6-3 CASSYAGGPYNEQFF TGTGCCAGCAGTTACGCGGGGGGGCCCTACAATGAGCAGTTCTTC
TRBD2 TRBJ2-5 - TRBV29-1 CSVRTSGGPGETQYF TGCAGCGTAAGGACTAGCGGGGGCCCCGGGGAGACCCAGTACTTC
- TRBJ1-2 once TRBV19 CASSIDGQNGYTF TGTGCCAGTAGTATAGATGGACAGAATGGCTACACCTTC
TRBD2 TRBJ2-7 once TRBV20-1 CSAPSGGRTYEQYF TGCAGTGCCCCAAGCGGGGGCCGAACCTACGAGCAGTACTTC
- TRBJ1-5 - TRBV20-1 CSAGTVLGNQPQHF TGCAGTGCTGGGACCGTTTTAGGCAATCAGCCCCAGCATTTT
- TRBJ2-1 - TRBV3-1 CASSQDPHEQFF TGTGCCAGCAGCCAAGACCCCCACGAGCAGTTCTTC
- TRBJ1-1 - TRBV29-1 CSDGLGNTEAFF TGCAGCGATGGACTGGGGAACACTGAAGCTTTCTTT
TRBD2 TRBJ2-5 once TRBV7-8 CASSSRTSGETQYF TGTGCCAGCAGCTCAAGGACTAGCGGGGAGACCCAGTACTTC
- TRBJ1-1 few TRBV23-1 CASSSRGGNTEAFF TGCGCCAGCAGTTCCCGGGGAGGAAACACTGAAGCTTTCTTT
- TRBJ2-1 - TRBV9 CASSPHVRQPNNEQFF TGTGCCAGCAGCCCTCATGTGAGACAGCCGAACAATGAGCAGTTCTTC
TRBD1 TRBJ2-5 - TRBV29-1 CSVEAIRDRGRETQYF TGCAGCGTTGAAGCCATCCGGGACAGGGGTCGGGAGACCCAGTACTTC
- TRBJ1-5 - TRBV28 CASSLLGGSQPQHF TGTGCCAGCAGTTTATTAGGGGGGAGTCAGCCCCAGCATTTT
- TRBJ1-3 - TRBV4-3 CASSRTRGIGSSGNTIYF TGCGCCAGCAGCCGAACCCGGGGGATCGGGAGCTCTGGAAACACCATATATTTT
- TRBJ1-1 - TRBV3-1 CAIIPGGFTEAFF TGTGCCATCATCCCGGGGGGTTTCACTGAAGCTTTCTTT
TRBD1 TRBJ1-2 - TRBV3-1 CASSQLQGADGYTF TGTGCCAGCAGCCAACTACAGGGGGCAGATGGCTACACCTTC
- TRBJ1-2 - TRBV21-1 CASSTDTHWANYGYTF TGTGCCAGCAGCACGGACACCCACTGGGCTAACTATGGCTACACCTTC
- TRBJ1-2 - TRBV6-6 CASKTAIYGYTF TGTGCCAGCAAAACGGCGATCTATGGCTACACCTTC
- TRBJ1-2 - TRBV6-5 CASTPDTGDGYTF TGTGCCAGTACCCCGGACACAGGAGATGGCTACACCTTC
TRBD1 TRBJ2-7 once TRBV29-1 CSVGTGSQQYF TGCAGCGTGGGGACAGGGTCGCAGCAGTACTTC
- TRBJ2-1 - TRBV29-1 CSVETYNEQFF TGCAGCGTAGAGACCTACAATGAGCAGTTCTTC
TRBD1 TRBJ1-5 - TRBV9 CASSPGTGFQPQHF TGTGCCAGCAGCCCCGGGACAGGGTTTCAGCCCCAGCATTTT
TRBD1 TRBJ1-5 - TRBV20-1 CSAVGTADNQPQHF TGCAGTGCTGTCGGGACAGCCGACAATCAGCCCCAGCATTTT
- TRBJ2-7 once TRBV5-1 CASSLVGVGYEQYF TGCGCCAGCAGCTTGGTAGGGGTGGGCTACGAGCAGTACTTC
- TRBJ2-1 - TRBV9 CASSLRQLPSYNEQFF TGTGCCAGCAGCCTTCGACAGTTACCCTCCTACAATGAGCAGTTCTTC
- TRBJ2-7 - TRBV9 CASSVSDGTYEQYF TGTGCCAGCAGCGTTTCCGACGGAACCTACGAGCAGTACTTC
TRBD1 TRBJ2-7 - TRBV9 CASSANRGLGEQYF TGTGCCAGCAGCGCTAACAGGGGGCTTGGCGAGCAGTACTTC
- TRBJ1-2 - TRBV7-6 CASSAGRLEANYGYTF TGTGCCAGCAGCGCCGGCCGTCTAGAAGCTAACTATGGCTACACCTTC
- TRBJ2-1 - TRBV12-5 CASGLDHSEQFF TGTGCTAGTGGTTTGGACCACTCTGAGCAGTTCTTC